These 20 T cell receptor beta chains came from one sample sequenced in a study of a mutant IDH1 vaccine in newly diagnosed glioma. Their specific antigens are unknown. Only in-frame clones appear in the TCRdb table, and some are missing; sequencing was by immunoSEQ multiplex PCR. Of about 120,000 clones listed, 75% to 90% were seen once; the top ten hold 0.55% to 0.7%. As to time point: week 11, during vaccination. Topical imiquimod accompanied each vaccine dose, which consisted of 300 ug of mutant IDH1 20-mer peptide. This sample comprised PBMCs, obtained from a glioma patient whose treatment included an IDH1 peptide vaccine. These receptors were taken from a woman aged 50 to 60 with glioma.

The rearrangement uses TRBV6-5 and TRBJ2-7, with D perhaps TRBD2 (7 bases). CDR3 length: 14 residues. The V gene's germline CDR1 is MNHEY and CDR2 SVGAGI. Trimming stripped 7 bases from V and 6 bases from J, with 19 bases between. The CDR3 DNA reads as TGTGCCAGCACCGCGGGGGCGGAGGGGCGCGAGCAGTACTTC. Protein product: CASTAGAEGREQYF.

The rearrangement joins TRBV5-1 to TRBJ2-3; D may be TRBD1 or TRBD2 (5 bases each). The V end lost 2 bases, the J end lost 0 bases, and 16 bases lay between the germline ends. The CDR3 totals 17 residues. From germline, CDR1 is SGHRS and CDR2 YFSETQ. Here the CDR3 DNA reads TGCGCCAGCAGCTTCCTGGGACGGGCCTCTAGCACAGATACGCAGTATTTT. Translating it yields CASSFLGRASSTDTQYF.

The genes are TRBV27 and TRBJ2-3; 7 positions match TRBD1. The germline CDR1 and CDR2 sequences are MNHEY and SMNVEV (reference sequence). The CDR3 contains 13 residues. Unmatched junction bases numbered 4, after V lost 3 bases and J lost 7 bases. CDR3 sequence: CASSLSGGNTQYF. CDR3 coding DNA: TGTGCCAGCAGTTTGTCAGGGGGAAATACGCAGTATTTT.

This chain connects TRBV28 to TRBJ2-1; D remains unclear. The V end lost 3 bases, the J end lost 7 bases, and 19 bases lay between the germline ends. The CDR3 totals 16 residues. Germline CDR1 MDHEN, CDR2 SYDVKM. CDR3 sequence (DNA): TGTGCCAGCAGTTTTATTCAATCCTCCCCCCTAAATGAGCAGTTCTTC. Protein: CASSFIQSSPLNEQFF.

This chain connects TRBV6-5 to TRBJ2-7; D is undetermined. V was trimmed by 5 bases and J by 7 bases, leaving 12 bases between them. The CDR3 sequence is 12 residues long. CDR1 and CDR2 (germline): MNHEY, SVGAGI. The DNA of the CDR3 is TGTGCCAGCAGTGCAACGGTTGGAGAGCAGTACTTC. This codes for CASSATVGEQYF.

V is TRBV4-1 and J is TRBJ2-1; D not certain. Germline values: CDR1 MGHRA, CDR2 YSYEKL. This CDR3 contains 13 residues. Trimming removed 0 bases at V and 5 bases at J, with 5 bases between. As DNA, the CDR3 is TGCGCCAGCAGCCAAGAACAAGACAATGAGCAGTTCTTC. Protein: CASSQEQDNEQFF.

The chain is built from TRBV19 and TRBJ2-1; tentatively, D is TRBD2 (6 bases). Between the trimmed V and J ends, which lost 5 bases and 7 bases, there was a span of 18 bases. Germline assignment: CDR1 LNHDA and CDR2 SQIVND (reference sequence). This CDR3 has 15 amino acids. For the CDR3, the DNA is TGTGCCAGTAGTTCGTGGGACTCCGGATGGAATGAGCAGTTCTTC. It encodes CASSSWDSGWNEQFF.

In this sample, this clone turned up a few times. The gene calls are TRBV7-9 and TRBJ2-1; 9 nucleotides match TRBD1. Trimming removed 4 bases from V and 6 bases from J; junction bases left unmatched: 4. Germline loops: CDR1 SEHNR, CDR2 FQNEAQ (reference sequence). This CDR3 spans 14 amino acids. CDR3 nucleotides: TGTGCCAGCAGCTCGGACAGGGGTCCCAATGAGCAGTTCTTC. This encodes CASSSDRGPNEQFF.

The chain employs TRBV19 and TRBJ1-6, with a tentative D call TRBD1 (6 bases). The CDR3 is 17 amino acids. Per the germline V gene, CDR1 is LNHDA and CDR2 is SQIVND (reference sequence). The V end lost 10 bases, the J end lost 5 bases, and 24 bases lay between the germline ends. The CDR3 nucleotides are TGTGCCAACAGAACAGGGACTTGTCCTCCCGATAATTCACCCCTCCACTTT. Protein product: CANRTGTCPPDNSPLHF.

This clone was counted a few times. This chain uses TRBV2 with TRBJ1-2; D unclear. The CDR3 length is 13 residues. Trimming cost V 1 base and J 5 bases, with 8 bases left between them. Germline CDR1 and CDR2: SNHLY and FYNNEI. The CDR3 region is CASSEGPRYGYTF. CDR3 nucleotide sequence: TGTGCCAGCAGTGAAGGGCCTAGATATGGCTACACCTTC.

J is TRBJ1-2 and V is TRBV25-1; D possibly corresponds to TRBD1 (6 bases). Trimming took off 2 bases at V and 8 bases at J, with 15 bases between the two ends. The V gene's germline CDR1 is MGHDK and CDR2 SYGVNS. The CDR3 spans 14 residues. This CDR3 is CASSEGHRAYGYTF. CDR3 in DNA: TGTGCCAGCAGTGAAGGTCACAGGGCGTACGGCTACACCTTC.

This chain connects TRBV2 to TRBJ2-7; tentative D call: TRBD2 (5 bases). The V gene lost 4 bases and the J gene lost 2 bases, with 9 bases spanning the gap. Per the germline V gene, CDR1 is SNHLY and CDR2 is FYNNEI. The CDR3 runs 13 residues. The chain's CDR3 is CASSARVTYEQYF. The DNA of the CDR3 is TGTGCCAGCAGTGCGAGGGTTACCTACGAGCAGTACTTC.

J is TRBJ1-4 and V is TRBV11-2, with D unresolved. The CDR3 is 14 amino acids. In germline, CDR1 is SGHAT, CDR2 FQNNGV. The V gene lost 4 bases and the J gene lost 11 bases, with 17 bases spanning the gap. The CDR3 DNA reads as TGTGCCAGCAGCTCACTTATGGCCCCGATGAAACTGTTTTTT. As protein: CASSSLMAPMKLFF.

CDR3 DNA: TGCAGCGTTGAAGTAGCGGGAGCCCAAGAGACCCAGTACTTC. Protein sequence: CSVEVAGAQETQYF. V usage is TRBV29-1 and J usage is TRBJ2-5, with 9 bases identical to TRBD2. This CDR3 has 14 residues. Germline CDR1 SQVTM, CDR2 ANQGSEA. J gave up 1 base and V 1 base, and 1 base lay outside the gene matches. Full variable domain (outside the CDR3, taken from reference TRBV29-1 and TRBJ2-5): SAVISQKPSRDICQRGTSLTIQCQVDSQVTMMFWYRQQPGQSLTLIATANQGSEATYESGFVIDKFPISRPNLTFSTLTVSNMSPEDSSIYLCSVEVAGAQETQYFGPGTRLLVL.

This chain connects TRBV7-9 to TRBJ2-5; 9 nucleotides match TRBD2. CDR3 size: 15 residues. CDR1 is SEHNR and CDR2 is FQNEAQ in the germline V gene (reference sequence). With V trimmed by 3 bases and J by 2 bases, 4 bases remained unmatched. The CDR3 bases are TGTGCCAGCAGCTTGACCGCGGGGGGGCAAGAGACCCAGTACTTC. It is translated as CASSLTAGGQETQYF. Drawing the rest from reference TRBV7-9 and TRBJ2-5, the complete variable domain is DTGVSQNPRHKITKRGQNVTFRCDPISEHNRLYWYRQTLGQGPEFLTYFQNEAQLEKSRLLSDRFSAERPKGSFSTLEIQRTEQGDSAMYLCASSLTAGGQETQYFGPGTRLLVL.

The chain joins TRBV6-1 to TRBJ2-5; no clear D. The J call may be wrong; the DNA end is better matched by TRBJ2-7. Per germline, CDR1 MNHNS and CDR2 SASEGT. CDR3 length: 12 amino acids. CDR3 sequence: CASRTQIYEQYF. The CDR3 coding sequence is TGTGCCAGCAGGACACAAATCTACGAGCAGTACTTC.

The chain is built from TRBV5-1 and TRBJ2-3; TRBD2 agrees at 7 bases. Germline-derived CDR1 and CDR2 are SGHRS and YFSETQ. V dropped 2 bases and J dropped 2; count of bases not matched to a gene: 8. The CDR3 extends over 16 amino acids. CDR3 region: CASSFLAGVSTDTQYF. CDR3 sequence (DNA): TGCGCCAGCAGCTTTTTGGCGGGAGTATCCACAGATACGCAGTATTTT.

The genes are TRBV5-1 and TRBJ2-7; TRBD2 matches 8 bases. V lost 7 bases, J lost 0 bases, and 3 bases stayed unmatched. Germline CDR1 is SGHRS and CDR2 is YFSETQ. The CDR3 covers 13 residues. The chain's CDR3 is CASSGGLSYEQYF. As DNA, the CDR3 is TGCGCCAGCTCGGGGGGGCTCTCCTACGAGCAGTACTTC.

This clone was found a few times. The rearrangement uses TRBV18 and TRBJ1-5; 9 positions agree with TRBD1. This CDR3 comprises 16 residues. Trimming removed 3 bases from V and 2 bases from J; junction bases left unmatched: 5. The germline V gene has CDR1 KGHSH and CDR2 LQKENI. CDR3 DNA sequence: TGTGCCAGCTCACCTACAGGGGGCAGGGGCAATCAGCCCCAGCATTTT. Translating gives CASSPTGGRGNQPQHF.

The CDR3 coding sequence is TGTGCCGGCCAAGCGGGGCAGAGGTGGGAGAAGCGCGAGCAGTTCTTC. This codes for CAGQAGQRWEKREQFF. This chain links TRBV28 with TRBJ2-1; 7 bases line up with TRBD2. V lost 11 bases and J lost 10; bases outside the gene matches: 23. Germline-derived CDR1 and CDR2 are MDHEN and SYDVKM. The CDR3 is 16 amino acids.